What follows are 9 T cell receptor beta chains derived from one specimen sequenced in a study of blood T cells in healthy people across ages. The authors ran a second PCR of 7 to 11 cycles using a sample-barcoded 5' primer and a J-beta primer mix. From the 5' RACE reads, TCRdb called clonotypes with MiXCR, one entry per CDR3 protein. Here the sample spans 450,000 to 600,000 distinct CDR3 sequences, about 27% being singletons. These same records also appear under a second study, on T cells of mothers and their children.

The material sequenced was blood. These receptors all come from a boy under 10 years old in good health.

The chain carries TRBV5-1 and TRBJ1-1; tentatively, D is TRBD1 (6 bases). V was shortened by 4 bases and J by 0 bases, with 13 bases between the two germline ends. The CDR3 spans 15 residues. The germline V gene has CDR1 SGHRS and CDR2 YFSETQ. CDR3 coding DNA: TGCGCCAGCAGCGCCCTACAGGGACTGAACACTGAAGCTTTCTTT. Amino acid sequence: CASSALQGLNTEAFF.

This clonotype has only a few counts. The V and J genes are TRBV24-1 and TRBJ2-5; D is unresolved. V was trimmed by 0 bases and J by 1 base, leaving 14 bases between them. Germline V gives CDR1 KGHDR, CDR2 SFDVKD. The CDR3 loop spans 17 amino acids. The DNA for the CDR3 is TGTGCCACCAGTGATTTGCAAGGCGGACCAATCCAAGAGACCCAGTACTTC. This gives the protein CATSDLQGGPIQETQYF.

This clonotype was counted between two and nine times. The V and J genes are TRBV12-3 or TRBV12-4 and TRBJ2-1; TRBD2 might be the D (7 bases). CDR3 size: 13 residues. The germline V and J ends were trimmed by 5 bases and 9 bases, with 14 bases remaining between them. The CDR3 DNA reads TGTGCCAGCAGTACCTACAGGGAGGGTGAGCAGTTCTTC. As protein: CASSTYREGEQFF.

The V and J genes are TRBV5-1 and TRBJ2-5; D is perhaps TRBD2 (5 bases). The V end lost 2 bases, the J end lost 2 bases, and 13 bases lay between the germline ends. Germline assignment: CDR1 SGHRS and CDR2 YFSETQ. The CDR3 consists of 15 residues. This chain's CDR3 is CASSFTVRGQETQYF. The CDR3 DNA reads as TGCGCCAGCAGCTTCACCGTCCGGGGACAAGAGACCCAGTACTTC.

This clonotype was recorded a few times. The chain couples TRBV10-3 to TRBJ2-1, with 10 bases lining up with TRBD2. CDR1 and CDR2 from the germline V gene are ENHRY and SYGVKD. The junction had 6 bases not matched to a gene; V was cut back by 0 bases and J by 1 base. The CDR3 contains 18 residues. CDR3 amino acids: CAISESTSGIGSYNEQFF. In nucleotides, the CDR3 is TGTGCCATCAGTGAGTCAACTAGCGGGATTGGTTCCTACAATGAGCAGTTCTTC.

This clonotype came up a few times. The chain joins TRBV11-2 to TRBJ1-2, with D hard to call. Looked up from germline, CDR1 is SGHAT and CDR2 is FQNNGV. The CDR3 sequence is 11 residues long. Trimming removed 5 bases at V and 8 bases at J, with 9 bases between. In DNA, the CDR3 is TGTGCCAGCAGCGGGCCCTCGGGCTACACCTTC. Translated, it gives CASSGPSGYTF. Combining the CDR3 with reference TRBV11-2 and TRBJ1-2 gives the whole variable domain EAGVAQSPRYKIIEKRQSVAFWCNPISGHATLYWYQQILGQGPKLLIQFQNNGVVDDSQLPKDRFSAERLKGVDSTLKIQPAKLEDSAVYLCASSGPSGYTFGSGTRLTVV.

J is TRBJ2-5 and V is TRBV10-3; 10 positions agree with TRBD2. Germline loops: CDR1 ENHRY, CDR2 SYGVKD. J lost 2 bases, V lost 0 bases, and 3 bases had no gene match. This CDR3 is 16 amino acids long. CDR3 nucleotide sequence: TGTGCCATCAGTGAGTCCCCTAGCGGGGGACAAGAGACCCAGTACTTC. Its translation is CAISESPSGGQETQYF.

This chain links TRBV5-1 with TRBJ1-2; tentative D call: TRBD1 (5 bases). The CDR3 runs 13 residues. Between the trimmed V and J ends, which lost 4 bases and 0 bases, there was a span of 7 bases. Germline CDR1 SGHRS, CDR2 YFSETQ. In DNA form, the CDR3 reads TGCGCCAGCAGCAACAGGTCTAACTATGGCTACACCTTC. Amino acid sequence: CASSNRSNYGYTF.

The table lists this clonotype with a few counts. This chain links TRBV19 with TRBJ1-1; 9 bases map to TRBD1. V gave up 5 bases and J gave up 5 bases; unmatched junction bases: 6. The CDR3 has 14 residues. The germline V gene has CDR1 LNHDA and CDR2 SQIVND (reference sequence). CDR3 in amino acids: CASSSQGAGTEAFF. As DNA, the CDR3 is TGTGCCAGTAGTTCACAGGGGGCCGGAACTGAAGCTTTCTTT. The whole variable domain, filled in from reference TRBV19 and TRBJ1-1, reads DGGITQSPKYLFRKEGQNVTLSCEQNLNHDAMYWYRQDPGQGLRLIYYSQIVNDFQKGDIAEGYSVSREKKESFPLTVTSAQKNPTAFYLCASSSQGAGTEAFFGQGTRLTVV.